These 18 T cell receptor beta chains came from one sample sequenced in a study of control samples from healthy donors and cancer patients. Libraries were prepared by immunoSEQ multiplex PCR; TCRdb keeps only in-frame clonotypes and omits some of them. The table records about 73,000 clones, 87% of them present only once. The sequenced material came from blood. All receptors derive from a woman between 45 and 60 years old in good health.

The chain is built from TRBV6-5 and TRBJ1-4; 10 bases are a match to TRBD1. CDR1 is MNHEY and CDR2 is SVGAGI in the germline V gene. CDR3 size: 15 residues. V lost 0 bases to trimming and J lost 6 bases; unmatched junction nucleotides: 1. CDR3 sequence reads: CASSYSGTGDEKLFF. The CDR3 DNA reads as TGTGCCAGCAGTTACTCGGGGACAGGGGATGAAAAACTGTTTTTT.

The J gene is TRBJ2-1, the V gene TRBV5-1; 12 nucleotides align to TRBD2. There are 15 residues in the CDR3. CDR1 and CDR2 from the germline V gene are SGHRS and YFSETQ. The J segment lost 9 bases and the V segment lost 0 bases, leaving 4 bases of the junction unmatched. The CDR3 DNA follows: TGCGCCAGCAGCTTGGGACTAGCGGGAGTTTTTGAGCAGTTCTTC. Translating gives CASSLGLAGVFEQFF.

This sequence joins TRBV28 and TRBJ2-1; 12 bases line up with TRBD2. With V trimmed by 6 bases and J by 12 bases, 12 bases remained unmatched. Per the germline V gene, CDR1 is MDHEN and CDR2 is SYDVKM. CDR3 length: 15 amino acids. CDR3 region: CASRHPASGRAGQFF. The DNA for the CDR3 is TGTGCCAGCAGACACCCGGCTAGCGGGAGGGCCGGGCAGTTCTTC.

V gene TRBV9 combines with J gene TRBJ1-1; TRBD1 matches 7 bases. CDR1 is SGDLS, CDR2 YYNGEE, per germline. The CDR3 spans 16 residues. V shed 2 bases, J shed 5 bases, and the junction held 12 bases outside the gene matches. CDR3 loop: CASSVGTQGVGTEAFF. The DNA for the CDR3 is TGTGCCAGCAGCGTCGGAACCCAGGGGGTCGGTACTGAAGCTTTCTTT.

This chain joins TRBV12-3 or TRBV12-4 and TRBJ2-7; D possibly corresponds to TRBD1 (5 bases). The CDR3 consists of 13 residues. Trimming left V 1 base short and J 4 bases short, with 8 bases between. The CDR3 DNA is TGTGCCAGCAGTTTAGGGCAGGGATACGAGCAGTACTTC. This encodes CASSLGQGYEQYF.

In nucleotides, the CDR3 is TGTGCCAGCAGCATAAGGGGGGCGCAGGTCGGGGAGCTGTTTTTT. Encoded protein: CASSIRGAQVGELFF. The V gene is TRBV6-5, the J gene TRBJ2-2; D could derive from TRBD1 or TRBD2 (6 bases each). This CDR3 is built from 15 residues. V was clipped by 6 bases and J by 7 bases, with 18 bases between them. Germline V gene sequence: CDR1 MNHEY, CDR2 SVGAGI.

V usage is TRBV5-1 and J usage is TRBJ2-7; TRBD1 might be the D (6 bases). The CDR3 is 16 amino acids. In germline, CDR1 is SGHRS, CDR2 YFSETQ. V shed 0 bases and J shed 2 bases, with 15 bases lying between them. This CDR3 reads CASSLGLQQGPYEQYF. The CDR3 coding sequence is TGCGCCAGCAGCTTGGGCCTCCAACAGGGCCCCTACGAGCAGTACTTC.

J is TRBJ1-6 and V is TRBV5-1; 9 bases align to TRBD1. The V gene end was trimmed by 0 bases and the J gene end by 10 bases; junction bases not matched to a gene: 5. The CDR3 loop spans 15 amino acids. CDR1 is SGHRS, CDR2 YFSETQ, per germline. The CDR3 here is CASSLEGQGRSPLHF. DNA of the CDR3: TGCGCCAGCAGCTTGGAGGGACAGGGTAGATCACCCCTCCACTTT.

The chain carries TRBV3-1 (or the pseudogene TRBV3-2) and TRBJ2-2; weak D call: TRBD2 (5 bases). The length of the CDR3 is 14 residues. The germline V and J ends were trimmed by 11 bases and 2 bases, with 15 bases remaining between them. The germline V gene encodes CDR1 LGHDT and CDR2 YNNKEL (reference sequence). The CDR3 loop is CAGPTGRNTGELFF. CDR3 nucleotide sequence: TGTGCCGGCCCCACGGGGAGAAACACCGGGGAGCTGTTTTTT.

The CDR3 nucleotides are TGTGCCACCAGCAGAGATCGGCAGGGGGACTATGGCTACACCTTC. Amino acids: CATSRDRQGDYGYTF. This rearrangement joins TRBV15 to TRBJ1-2; 7 nucleotides line up with TRBD1. CDR3 length: 15 residues. Trimming took 0 bases from V and 3 from J; bases not matched to a gene: 4. In germline, CDR1 is LNHNV, CDR2 YYDKDF (reference sequence).

The chain links TRBV19 to TRBJ2-3; 10 bases map to TRBD2. Per germline, CDR1 LNHDA and CDR2 SQIVND (reference sequence). The V and J ends lost 5 bases and 1 base, in that order; junction bases with no gene match: 9. The CDR3 has 17 amino acids. The CDR3 loop reads CASSLAGDIMGTDTQYF. The CDR3 DNA reads as TGTGCCAGTAGTCTAGCGGGAGACATTATGGGCACAGATACGCAGTATTTT.

This chain joins TRBV7-3 and TRBJ2-1, with 9 bases identical to TRBD2. The length of the CDR3 is 15 residues. Germline values: CDR1 SGHTA, CDR2 FQGTGA. The ends lost 5 bases at V and 10 bases at J; junction bases unmatched: 12. The chain's CDR3 is CASSEGEVAGDEQFF. The CDR3, as DNA: TGTGCCAGCAGCGAGGGGGAGGTAGCGGGAGACGAGCAGTTCTTC.

This clone was detected a few times. The J gene is TRBJ2-1, the V gene TRBV6-5; D is ambiguous. The germline V gene encodes CDR1 MNHEY and CDR2 SVGAGI. There are 15 residues in the CDR3. Trimming removed 6 bases at V and 0 bases at J, with 12 bases between. CDR3 in DNA: TGTGCCAGCAGCCAAGACCCGAGCTCCTACAATGAGCAGTTCTTC. Translated, it gives CASSQDPSSYNEQFF.

The chain employs TRBV29-1 and TRBJ1-1; D may be TRBD1 (6 bases). Germline assignment: CDR1 SQVTM and CDR2 ANQGSEA. V lost 7 bases to trimming and J lost 0 bases, with 15 bases between them. The CDR3 is made up of 14 amino acids. In DNA form, the CDR3 reads TGCAGCGCATACAGGGCCGGGATGAACACTGAAGCTTTCTTT. As protein: CSAYRAGMNTEAFF.

This chain uses TRBV6-5 with TRBJ1-2, with D tentatively TRBD1 (6 bases). CDR3 length: 14 residues. The germline V gene has CDR1 MNHEY and CDR2 SVGAGI. Deletions cut 5 bases from V and 4 bases from J, with 14 bases between. CDR3 sequence: CASSPWGGIYGYTF. The CDR3 DNA is TGTGCCAGCAGTCCCTGGGGGGGCATCTATGGCTACACCTTC.

In regard to this clone: The junction departs from germline at one end; a sequencing error may be responsible. V and J are TRBV4-1 and TRBJ2-2; possible D gene TRBD1, 6 bases. Germline CDR1 MGHRA, CDR2 YSYEKL. The CDR3 contains 17 residues. CDR3 DNA: TGCGCCAGCAGACAAGGGATCAGGGGCGGAGGCACCGGGGAGCTGTTTTTT. This codes for CASRQGIRGGGTGELFF.

The chain recombines TRBV3-1 (or the pseudogene TRBV3-2) with TRBJ2-7; 8 bases fit TRBD1. Germline-derived CDR1 and CDR2 are LGHDT and YNNKEL (reference sequence). Losses at the gene ends were 4 bases for V and 6 bases for J; bases not matched to a gene: 2. This CDR3 spans 12 amino acids. DNA of the CDR3: TGTGCCAGCAGCCCTGGACAGGGCGAGCAGTACTTC. It translates to CASSPGQGEQYF.

The chain is built from TRBV5-1 and TRBJ2-7; no clear D. Germline V gene sequence: CDR1 SGHRS, CDR2 YFSETQ. Deletions cut 3 bases from V and 8 bases from J, with 18 bases between. This CDR3 has 14 residues. The CDR3 region is CASSSRTSTTKQYF. The CDR3 bases are TGCGCCAGCAGCTCTAGGACGAGTACTACGAAGCAGTACTTC.